A selection of T cell receptor beta chains follows, all from one sample in a study of blood T cell repertoires in COVID-19. Assay: immunoSEQ multiplex PCR; the TCRdb copy retains only in-frame clones and omits some. The sample includes about 280,000 clones, roughly 87% of them seen just once. The sample taken for sequencing was peripheral blood. The receptor set was obtained from a man aged 18 to 29 with active or convalescent COVID-19. The CDR3 runs from the conserved cysteine through the conserved F or W. A D gene is named only where the DNA matches it firmly. Expanded clones get a size class; other rows say once, few or many, or leave the size out.

clone size: -
V gene: TRBV10-3
D gene: TRBD2
J gene: TRBJ2-3
CDR3 DNA: TGTGCCATCAGCAAGAGCGGGGGGCTGGGAGATACGCAGTATTTT
CDR3 protein: CAISKSGGLGDTQYF

clone size: -
V gene: TRBV18
D gene: -
J gene: TRBJ2-7
CDR3 DNA: TGTGCCAGCTCACTCACGGACAGCTACGAGCAGTACTTC
CDR3 protein: CASSLTDSYEQYF

clone size: -
V gene: TRBV18
D gene: -
J gene: TRBJ2-3
CDR3 DNA: TGTGCCAGCTCACCCTTGGGAGCGTCAGATACGCAGTATTTT
CDR3 protein: CASSPLGASDTQYF

clone size: -
V gene: TRBV20-1
D gene: -
J gene: TRBJ1-1
CDR3 DNA: TGCAGTGCTGGGACCAGGGGCTTCTTT
CDR3 protein: CSAGTRGFF

clone size: once
V gene: TRBV5-1
D gene: -
J gene: TRBJ2-1
CDR3 DNA: TGCGCCAGCAGCGATGGGGGACACAGTGAGCAGTTCTTC
CDR3 protein: CASSDGGHSEQFF

clone size: -
V gene: TRBV3-1/TRBV3-2
D gene: -
J gene: TRBJ1-2
CDR3 DNA: TGTGCCTCCACCTACGGGGTTCAACTTGGCTACACCTTC
CDR3 protein: CASTYGVQLGYTF

clone size: -
V gene: TRBV3-1/TRBV3-2
D gene: TRBD1
J gene: TRBJ2-2
CDR3 DNA: TGTGCCAGCAGCCCTGGACAGGTACACACCGGGGAGCTGTTTTTT
CDR3 protein: CASSPGQVHTGELFF

clone size: -
V gene: TRBV10-2
D gene: -
J gene: TRBJ1-5
CDR3 DNA: TGCGCCAGCAGTGAGGTTGTAAGTGCCTCAGGCCAGCCCCAGCATTTT
CDR3 protein: CASSEVVSASGQPQHF

clone size: -
V gene: TRBV18
D gene: TRBD1
J gene: TRBJ1-2
CDR3 DNA: TGTGCCAGCTCACCACCGGTAGAGGGGGCCAGGTATGGCTACACCTTC
CDR3 protein: CASSPPVEGARYGYTF

clone size: -
V gene: TRBV19
D gene: -
J gene: TRBJ2-7
CDR3 DNA: TGTGCCAGTAGTATACAACCCACCCCCCAGGGTTGCCACGAGCAGTACTTC
CDR3 protein: CASSIQPTPQGCHEQYF

clone size: -
V gene: TRBV5-1
D gene: TRBD2
J gene: TRBJ2-1
CDR3 DNA: TGCGCCAGCAGCTTGATGTTGCTAGCGGATCTTGTGTCCGACGGTGAGCAGTTCTTC
CDR3 protein: CASSLMLLADLVSDGEQFF